Below, 2 T cell receptor beta chains from the same sample are listed, as sequenced in a study of tumor-infiltrating lymphocytes in oesophageal squamous cell carcinoma. TCRdb analysed the reads with MiXCR anew, one entry per CDR3 protein. This sample has over 9,000 distinct CDR3 sequences; about three fifths occur once, and the top ten carry roughly 55%. Sample: blood. The receptor source for this set is a female donor with esophageal squamous cell carcinoma.

This clonotype was found a few times. The CDR3 does not end in the conserved phenylalanine or tryptophan, so this is likely a read error. The DNA is omitted, as the CDR3 cannot be located on it reliably, and the CDR3 follows TCRdb's listing. CDR3 amino acids: CASSLTIGDKTGYTFGS. The chain joins TRBV7-3 to TRBJ2-5; the table assigns TRBD1, which was not confirmed against the DNA. CDR1 and CDR2 (germline): SGHTA, FQGTGA. The CDR3 length is 17 residues, termini included.

The chain uses TRBV5-1 and TRBJ2-1; 7 nucleotides align to TRBD2. CDR1 is SGHRS and CDR2 is YFSETQ in the germline V gene. Unmatched junction bases numbered 5, after V lost 2 bases and J lost 6 bases. The CDR3 loop spans 14 amino acids. The CDR3 here is CASSFGGRGNEQFF. The CDR3 DNA follows: TGCGCCAGCAGCTTCGGCGGGAGAGGCAATGAGCAGTTCTTC.